This T cell receptor beta chain originates from a study of CD8 T cell repertoires and HIV-1 epitope variants (dated by TCRdb to the early 2020s). Regarding the study in general: Twenty-five peptides representing autologous and known Gag and Nef epitope variants were each used to stimulate T cells in separate culture wells. Among the control conditions were a peptide pool of CMV, EBV and flu, the Ebola AY9 epitope serving as a negative control, and a well with no peptide. Three Gag epitope families and Nef HW9 and YT9 were included among the tested epitopes. T cells were enriched with the EasySep Human T Cell Enrichment Kit and co-cultured with equal numbers of autologous T cell-negative cells as antigen-presenting cells. Cultures were maintained for approximately eleven days in IMDM with gentamicin, and half-media changes adding IL-2, IL-7 and IL-15 were performed on days 3 and 7. An aliquot of 1M T cells was saved as an uncultured baseline condition, separate from the 75 to 95 T cell cultures. A total of 83 T cell cultures were run, with each culture condition done in triplicate except for one peptide, which was done in duplicate.

As encoded in the germline V gene, CDR1 is SGHTA while CDR2 is FQGTGA. The junction shows trimming of 5 bases on V and 2 bases on J, and the gene matches do not reach 7 bases of it. The CDR3, from cysteine to phenylalanine, totals 15 residues. Only the CDR3 portion is preserved as DNA: 45 bases, with reading frame beginning at the first base. TCR beta CDR3 regions were sequenced at survey depth on the immunoSEQ platform. The QIAamp DNA micro kit was used to extract genomic DNA from every cultured and uncultured CD8+ T cell population. As for how the authors treated the data: Any sample with under 5,000 productive reads was excluded, and this exclusion removed about 7% of the 75 cultures stimulated with HIV peptides. A MANAFEST web app trimmed sequences to CDR3 and removed nonproductive sequences, CDR3s under 5 amino acids, and those not starting C or ending F/W. Antigen-specific clonotypes had to expand in at least 2 of 3 replicates versus no-peptide control at FDR 0.01, only within one epitope family. A specific clonotype also had to show a frequency at least fivefold higher than in wells stimulated with peptides from other epitope families. TCRdb took this table from immuneACCESS and kept in-frame rearrangements with V and J called. Such tables lack part of the clones; where checked against another copy, unresolved V genes explain under half of the gap, and the rest is unexplained. D and trimming come from the DNA, and the V and J calls and clone size come from that table. Recorded for this sample are approximately 4,000 clones; about 61% of them occurred a single time. 35% to 45% of the sample lies in the top ten.

Comments on this clone: This receptor's antigen is unknown. No qualities accompany the bases; no much larger clone lies one base away.

What the authors observed across the whole study: Five clonotypes recognized the Nef KF9 family and one clonotype recognized the HW9 family, while no responses to the TAALDMSHF plasma variant were seen. The assay identified only TCR beta chains and indicated proliferation to antigen, not T cell function or cytokine profile. Of the nine antigen-specific TCR beta clonotypes identified, six appeared cross-reactive for autologous or known escape epitope variants.

The EasySep Human CD8+ T Cell Enrichment Kit was used on day 10 to isolate CD8+ T cells from every culture. Sequenced sample: cultured CD8+ T cells derived from PBMCs. The TCR sequence derives from a male donor with HIV. The chain joins TRBV7-3 to TRBJ2-3; 7 bases in the middle match TRBD1. The nucleotide sequence is given as TGTGCCAGCAGCCCTGGGACAGCTTACACAGATACGCAGTATTTT. Its protein reads: CASSPGTAYTDTQYF.